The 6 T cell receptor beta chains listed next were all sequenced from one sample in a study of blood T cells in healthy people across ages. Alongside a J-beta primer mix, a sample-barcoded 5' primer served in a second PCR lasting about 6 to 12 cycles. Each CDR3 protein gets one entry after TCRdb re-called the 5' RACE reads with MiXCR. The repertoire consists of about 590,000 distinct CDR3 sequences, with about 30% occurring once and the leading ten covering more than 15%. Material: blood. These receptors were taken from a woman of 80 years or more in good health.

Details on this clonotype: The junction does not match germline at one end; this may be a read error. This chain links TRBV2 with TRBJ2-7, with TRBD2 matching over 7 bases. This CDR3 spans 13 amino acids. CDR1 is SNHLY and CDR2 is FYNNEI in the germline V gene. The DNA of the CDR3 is TGTGCGAGCATGGGGGGGGGCTCCTACGAGCAGTACTTC. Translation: CASMGGGSYEQYF.

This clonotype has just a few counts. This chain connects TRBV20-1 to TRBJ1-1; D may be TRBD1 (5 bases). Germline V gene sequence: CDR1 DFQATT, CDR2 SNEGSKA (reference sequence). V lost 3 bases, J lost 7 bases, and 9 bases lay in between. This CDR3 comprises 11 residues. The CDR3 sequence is CSARGRNEAFF. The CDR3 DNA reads TGCAGTGCTAGGGGACGGAATGAAGCTTTCTTT.

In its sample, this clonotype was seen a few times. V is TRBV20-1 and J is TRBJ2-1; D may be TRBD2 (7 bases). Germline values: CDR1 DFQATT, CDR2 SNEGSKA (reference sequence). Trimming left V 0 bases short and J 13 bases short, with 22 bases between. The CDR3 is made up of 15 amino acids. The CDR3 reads CSARDLGRGGETQFF. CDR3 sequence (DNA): TGCAGTGCTAGAGATCTAGGTAGAGGGGGGGAGACCCAGTTCTTC.

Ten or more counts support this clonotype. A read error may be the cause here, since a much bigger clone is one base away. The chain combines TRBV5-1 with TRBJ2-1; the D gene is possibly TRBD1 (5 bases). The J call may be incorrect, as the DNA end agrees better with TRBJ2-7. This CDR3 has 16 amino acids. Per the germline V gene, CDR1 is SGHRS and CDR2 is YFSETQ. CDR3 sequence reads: CASSLARVGSYNEQYF. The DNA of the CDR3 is TGCGCCAGCAGCTTGGCCAGGGTAGGCTCCTACAATGAGCAGTACTTC.

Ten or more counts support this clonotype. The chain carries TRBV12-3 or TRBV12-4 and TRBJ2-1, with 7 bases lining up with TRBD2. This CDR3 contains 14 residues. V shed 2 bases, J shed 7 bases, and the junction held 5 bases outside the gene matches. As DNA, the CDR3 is TGTGCCAGCAGTTTATCGGGGGGACGGAATGAGCAGTTCTTC. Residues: CASSLSGGRNEQFF.

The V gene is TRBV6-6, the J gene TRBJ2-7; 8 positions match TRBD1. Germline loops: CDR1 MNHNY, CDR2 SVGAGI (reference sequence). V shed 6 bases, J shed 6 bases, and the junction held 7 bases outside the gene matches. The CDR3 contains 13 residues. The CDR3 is CASRIRGRSEQYF. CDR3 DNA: TGTGCCAGCAGAATCAGGGGGCGCTCCGAGCAGTACTTC.